This T cell receptor beta chain appears in the sequencing data of a study of T cells in tuberculosis (dated by TCRdb to between 2017 and 2018). For the study in its entirety: To characterize T cells specific for the mycobacterial lipid antigen glucose monomycolate (GMM), the study used CD1B tetramers together with high-throughput TCR immunosequencing. IGRA-negative adolescents, IGRA-positive adolescents with latent tuberculosis and adults with active tuberculosis, about 9 per group, were compared in a South African clinical cohort. PBMC from active tuberculosis patients were archived either before standard anti-tuberculosis treatment began or within 7 days of its start. General study outcomes and caveats: Smaller NN-distances were partly driven by shorter CDR3-alpha lengths in active tuberculosis patients, and statistical significance was not reached for the TCR-beta difference. Smaller mean NN-distances to GMM-specific TCRs were observed in active tuberculosis TCR-alpha repertoires than in IGRA-negative controls, suggesting clonal expansion of GMM-specific TCRs. Clinical samples were selected based on which cryopreserved specimens were available, and the active tuberculosis cases were adults whereas the controls were adolescents. With the diverse GMM-specific repertoire as input, a classifier achieved around 90% accuracy (AUROC 0.75 to 0.95), whereas GEM motif frequencies as input gave roughly 70% accuracy.

Trimmed from V: 2 bases; trimmed from J: 0 bases; junction bases lacking a gene match: 8. In the germline V gene, CDR1 corresponds to MDHEN and CDR2 to SYDVKM. The CDR3, cysteine through phenylalanine, is 18 amino acids long. Kept here is only the CDR3 DNA, which spans 54 bases and is read in frame from base 1. The immunoSEQ multiplex PCR assay was used to generate TCR libraries, with TCR-beta and/or TCR-alpha/delta assays applied to each sample. The amplified TCR libraries were sequenced on the Illumina high-throughput platform. The authors processed their data as follows. Clustering and dimensionality reduction were performed using pairwise TCRdist distances among GMM-specific receptors from ex vivo sorted or in vitro expanded T cells. Each clinical repertoire was assigned a mean NN-distance score, defined as the average TCRdist to the nearest 10% of tetramer-positive reference sequences. GEM TCR motif frequency was calculated as the fraction of unique TCRs that matched known GEM sequences in V/J usage and CDR3 length. Active tuberculosis was classified by linear discriminant analysis with leave-one-out cross-validation, implemented in scikit-learn. TCRdb limited this immuneACCESS table to in-frame rearrangements with V and J called. A share of clones is missing; checked studies link under half to unresolved V genes, and the rest is unexplained. V, J and clone size are those of that table, while D and trimming were read from the DNA. The sample records tens of thousands of clones, approximately 85% of which are singletons. The ten biggest clones cover more than 12% of the sample.

Remarks on this clone: No antigen is known for it. It has no much larger one-base neighbor in the sample; base qualities were not kept.

The time point label on this specimen signifies: new active TB diagnosis, blood taken before or within 7 days of starting treatment. Active tuberculosis patients were HIV-seronegative South African adults aged 18 years or older with a new diagnosis. Confirmation of active tuberculosis was based on positive sputum smear microscopy and/or a positive M. tuberculosis culture. Immunosequencing of unsorted cryopreserved PBMC covered, on average, approximately 100,000 T cells per clinical donor. Material: PBMCs, obtained at tuberculosis diagnosis. Rearrangement joined TRBV28 to TRBJ1-3; TRBD1 fits 9 bases in the junction. The origin of this receptor is an adult with tuberculosis. The CDR3 protein: CASSLRRHRGLSGNTIYF. The nucleotides read TGTGCCAGCAGTTTAAGACGACACAGGGGGCTCTCTGGAAACACCATATATTTT.